This TCR beta chain was found in a study of blood T cell repertoires in COVID-19. On the study more broadly: Researchers got acute and convalescent COVID-19 samples from the United States, Italy and Spain.

Sequenced by immunoSEQ multiplex PCR; TCRdb stores in-frame clones only, minus some. This table holds some 290,000 clones, roughly 91% found once. The CDR3 has 14 amino acids. The J segment lost 4 bases and the V segment lost 6 bases, leaving 6 bases of the junction unmatched. Per the germline V gene, CDR1 is SEHNR and CDR2 is FQNEAQ (reference sequence). The participants were between roughly 18 and 89 years old and came from roughly 24 US areas. Two negative PCRs, clearance, or symptom resolution were required of recovered Cohort 3 donors. This clonotype originated in a woman in her thirties who had recovered from COVID-19. This chain links TRBV7-9 with TRBJ2-3, with 8 bases lining up with TRBD2. Material: PBMCs or T cells enriched from blood (not recorded which). DNA for the CDR3: TGTGCCAGCAGGAGACAAGCGGGAGCAGATACGCAGTATTTT. Its protein product is CASRRQAGADTQYF. The full variable domain, its missing parts supplied by reference TRBV7-9 and TRBJ2-3, is DTGVSQNPRHKITKRGQNVTFRCDPISEHNRLYWYRQTLGQGPEFLTYFQNEAQLEKSRLLSDRFSAERPKGSFSTLEIQRTEQGDSAMYLCASRRQAGADTQYFGPGTRLTVL.